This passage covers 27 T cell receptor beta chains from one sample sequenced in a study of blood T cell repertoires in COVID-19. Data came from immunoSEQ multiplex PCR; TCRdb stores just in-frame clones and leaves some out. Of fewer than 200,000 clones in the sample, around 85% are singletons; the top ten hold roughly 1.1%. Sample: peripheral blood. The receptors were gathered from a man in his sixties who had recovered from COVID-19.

The chain's CDR3 is CASSLGGLAGINEQFF. The DNA of the CDR3 is TGTGCCAGCAGCTTAGGGGGACTAGCGGGGATAAATGAGCAGTTCTTC. The V and J genes are TRBV11-2 and TRBJ2-1; 13 bases line up with TRBD2. Germline values: CDR1 SGHAT, CDR2 FQNNGV. CDR3 length: 16 residues. J lost 7 bases, V lost 1 base, and 4 bases had no gene match.

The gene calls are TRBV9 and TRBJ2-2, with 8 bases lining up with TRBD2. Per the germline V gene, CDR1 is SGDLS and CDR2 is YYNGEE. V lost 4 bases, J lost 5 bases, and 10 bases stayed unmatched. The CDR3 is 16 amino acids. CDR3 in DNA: TGTGCCAGCAGCCCCGAACTAGCGGAGGGGACCGGGGAGCTGTTTTTT. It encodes CASSPELAEGTGELFF.

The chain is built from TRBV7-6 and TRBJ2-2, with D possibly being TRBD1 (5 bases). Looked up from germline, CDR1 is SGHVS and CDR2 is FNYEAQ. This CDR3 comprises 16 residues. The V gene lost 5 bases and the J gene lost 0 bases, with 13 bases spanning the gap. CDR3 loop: CASSASGAANTGELFF. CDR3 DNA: TGTGCCAGCAGCGCCAGTGGGGCCGCGAACACCGGGGAGCTGTTTTTT.

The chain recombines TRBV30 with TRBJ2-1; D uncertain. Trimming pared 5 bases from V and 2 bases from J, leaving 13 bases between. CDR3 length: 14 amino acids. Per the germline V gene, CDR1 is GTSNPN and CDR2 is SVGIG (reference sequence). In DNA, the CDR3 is TGTGCCTGGGAAGCGTCAAAACCCTACAATGAGCAGTTCTTC. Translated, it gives CAWEASKPYNEQFF.

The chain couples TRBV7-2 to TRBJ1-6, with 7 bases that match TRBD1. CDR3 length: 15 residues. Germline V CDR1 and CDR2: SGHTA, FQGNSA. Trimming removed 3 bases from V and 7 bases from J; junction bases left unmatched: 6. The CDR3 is CASSFTGQINSPLHF. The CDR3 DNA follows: TGTGCCAGCAGCTTTACGGGACAGATAAATTCACCCCTCCACTTT.

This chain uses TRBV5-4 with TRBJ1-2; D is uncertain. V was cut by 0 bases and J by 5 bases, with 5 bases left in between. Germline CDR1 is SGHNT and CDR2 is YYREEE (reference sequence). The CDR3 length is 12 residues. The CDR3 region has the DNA TGTGCCAGCAGCTTGGGTTCGTATGGCTACACCTTC. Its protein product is CASSLGSYGYTF.

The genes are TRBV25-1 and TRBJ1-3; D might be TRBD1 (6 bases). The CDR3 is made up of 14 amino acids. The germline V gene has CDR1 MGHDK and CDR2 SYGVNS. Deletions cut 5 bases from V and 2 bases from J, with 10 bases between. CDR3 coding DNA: TGTGCCAGCAGTCGCACAGGGACTGGAAACACCATATATTTT. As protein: CASSRTGTGNTIYF. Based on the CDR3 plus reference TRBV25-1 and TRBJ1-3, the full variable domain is EADIYQTPRYLVIGTGKKITLECSQTMGHDKMYWYQQDPGMELHLIHYSYGVNSTEKGDLSSESTVSRIRTEHFPLTLESARPSHTSQYLCASSRTGTGNTIYFGEGSWLTVV.

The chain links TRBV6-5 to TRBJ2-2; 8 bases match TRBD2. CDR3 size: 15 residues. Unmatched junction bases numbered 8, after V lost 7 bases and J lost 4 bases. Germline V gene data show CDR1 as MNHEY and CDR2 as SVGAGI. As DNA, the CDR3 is TGTGCCAGCACCCAGGGCGGGGGGCGCACCGGGGAGCTGTTTTTT. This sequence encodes CASTQGGGRTGELFF.

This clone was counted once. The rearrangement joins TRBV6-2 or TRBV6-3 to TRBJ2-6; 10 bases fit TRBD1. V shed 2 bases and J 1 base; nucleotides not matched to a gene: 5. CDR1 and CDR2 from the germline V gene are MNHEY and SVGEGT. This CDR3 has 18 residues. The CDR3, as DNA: TGTGCCAGCAGTTACGAGACAGGGGGCGGATCTGGGGCCAACGTCCTGACTTTC. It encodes CASSYETGGGSGANVLTF.

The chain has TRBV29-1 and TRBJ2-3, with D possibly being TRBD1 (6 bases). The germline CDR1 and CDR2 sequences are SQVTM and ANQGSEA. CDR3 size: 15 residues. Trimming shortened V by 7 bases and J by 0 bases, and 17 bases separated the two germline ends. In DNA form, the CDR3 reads TGCAGCGCCAGAGAGGGACACCTTAGCACAGATACGCAGTATTTT. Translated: CSAREGHLSTDTQYF.

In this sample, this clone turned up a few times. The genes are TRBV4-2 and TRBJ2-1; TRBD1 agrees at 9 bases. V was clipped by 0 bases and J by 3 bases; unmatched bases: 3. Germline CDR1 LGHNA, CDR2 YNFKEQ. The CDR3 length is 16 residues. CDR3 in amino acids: CASSQDWDRDYNEQFF. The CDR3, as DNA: TGTGCCAGCAGCCAAGATTGGGACAGGGACTACAATGAGCAGTTCTTC.

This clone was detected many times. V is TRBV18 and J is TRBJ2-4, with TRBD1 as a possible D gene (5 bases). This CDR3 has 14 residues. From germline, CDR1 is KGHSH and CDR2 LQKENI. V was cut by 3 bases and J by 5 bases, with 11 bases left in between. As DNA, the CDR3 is TGTGCCAGCTCACCCAGGGTTTTTGAAAACATTCAGTACTTC. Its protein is CASSPRVFENIQYF.

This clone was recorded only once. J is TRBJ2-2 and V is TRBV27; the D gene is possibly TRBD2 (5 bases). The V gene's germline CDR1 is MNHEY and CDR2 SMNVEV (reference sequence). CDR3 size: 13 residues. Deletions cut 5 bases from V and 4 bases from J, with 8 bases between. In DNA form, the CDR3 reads TGTGCCAGCAGTAACGGGGTCACCGGGGAGCTGTTTTTT. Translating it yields CASSNGVTGELFF.

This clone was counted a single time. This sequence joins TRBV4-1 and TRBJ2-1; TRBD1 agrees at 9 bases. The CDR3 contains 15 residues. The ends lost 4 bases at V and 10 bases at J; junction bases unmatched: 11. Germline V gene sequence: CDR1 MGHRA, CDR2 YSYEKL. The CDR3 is CASSLTNRGRDEQFF. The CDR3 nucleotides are TGCGCCAGCAGCCTCACGAACAGGGGGCGCGACGAGCAGTTCTTC.

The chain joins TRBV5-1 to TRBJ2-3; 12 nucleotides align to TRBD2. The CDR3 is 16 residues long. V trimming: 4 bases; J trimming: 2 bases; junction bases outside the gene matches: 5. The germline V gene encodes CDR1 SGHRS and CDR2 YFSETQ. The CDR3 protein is CASSRRLAGDTDTQYF. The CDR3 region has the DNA TGCGCCAGCAGCCGAAGACTAGCGGGGGACACAGATACGCAGTATTTT. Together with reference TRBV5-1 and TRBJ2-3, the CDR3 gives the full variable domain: KAGVTQTPRYLIKTRGQQVTLSCSPISGHRSVSWYQQTPGQGLQFLFEYFSETQRNKGNFPGRFSGRQFSNSRSEMNVSTLELGDSALYLCASSRRLAGDTDTQYFGPGTRLTVL.

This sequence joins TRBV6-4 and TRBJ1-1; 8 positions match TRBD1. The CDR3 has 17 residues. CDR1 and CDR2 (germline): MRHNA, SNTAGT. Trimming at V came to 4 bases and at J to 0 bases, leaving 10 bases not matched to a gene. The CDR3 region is CASSVRPGTGMNTEAFF. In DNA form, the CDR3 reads TGTGCCAGCAGTGTCCGTCCCGGGACAGGAATGAACACTGAAGCTTTCTTT.

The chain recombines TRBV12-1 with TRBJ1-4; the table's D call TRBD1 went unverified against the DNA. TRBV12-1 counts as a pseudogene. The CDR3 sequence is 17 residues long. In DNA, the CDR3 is TGTGCCAGCAACCTTTTGGGACAGACTACAACTAATGAAAAACTGTTTTTT. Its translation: CASNLLGQTTTNEKLFF.

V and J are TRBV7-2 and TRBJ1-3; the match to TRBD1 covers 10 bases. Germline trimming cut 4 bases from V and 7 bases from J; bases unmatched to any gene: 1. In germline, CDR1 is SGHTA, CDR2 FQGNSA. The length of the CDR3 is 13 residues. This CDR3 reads CASSWGQGNTIYF. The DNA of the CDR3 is TGTGCCAGCAGCTGGGGACAGGGGAACACCATATATTTT.

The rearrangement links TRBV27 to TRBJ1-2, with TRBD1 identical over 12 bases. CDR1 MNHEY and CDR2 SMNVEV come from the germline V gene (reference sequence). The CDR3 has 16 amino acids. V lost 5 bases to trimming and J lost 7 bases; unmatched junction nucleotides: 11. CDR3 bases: TGTGCCAGCAGTCGAAGAACCGGGACAGGGGGCGCTGGCTACACCTTC. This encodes CASSRRTGTGGAGYTF.

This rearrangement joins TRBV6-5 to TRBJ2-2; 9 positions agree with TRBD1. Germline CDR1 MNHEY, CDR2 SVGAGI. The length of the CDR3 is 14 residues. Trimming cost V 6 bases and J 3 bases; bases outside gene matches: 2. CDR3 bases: TGTGCCAGCAGAGGGGACAGGGACACCGGGGAGCTGTTTTTT. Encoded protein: CASRGDRDTGELFF.

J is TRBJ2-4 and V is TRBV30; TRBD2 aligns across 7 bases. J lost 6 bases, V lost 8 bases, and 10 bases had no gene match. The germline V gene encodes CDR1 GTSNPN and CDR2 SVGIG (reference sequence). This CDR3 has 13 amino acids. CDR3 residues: CAGGEGRGNIQYF. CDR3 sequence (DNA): TGTGCCGGGGGGGAGGGGCGCGGAAACATTCAGTACTTC.

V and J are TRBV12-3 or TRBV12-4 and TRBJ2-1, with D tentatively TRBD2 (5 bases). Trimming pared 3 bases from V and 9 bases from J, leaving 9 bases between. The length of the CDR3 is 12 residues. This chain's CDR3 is CASSFWLAEQFF. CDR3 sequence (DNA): TGTGCCAGCAGTTTTTGGCTAGCTGAGCAGTTCTTC.

In nucleotides, the CDR3 is TGTGCCAGCAGCGATGGGGCAGGGGGTAGGGGAACTGAAGCTTTCTTT. It is translated as CASSDGAGGRGTEAFF. The chain carries TRBV9 and TRBJ1-1; 7 bases are a match to TRBD1. J gave up 5 bases and V 3 bases, and 13 bases lay outside the gene matches. CDR3 size: 16 residues. Per germline, CDR1 SGDLS and CDR2 YYNGEE.

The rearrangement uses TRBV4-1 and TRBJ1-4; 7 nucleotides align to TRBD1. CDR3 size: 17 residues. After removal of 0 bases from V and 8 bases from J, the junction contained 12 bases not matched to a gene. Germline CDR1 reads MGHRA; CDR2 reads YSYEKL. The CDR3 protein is CASSQDEQGSPWEKLFF. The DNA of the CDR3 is TGCGCCAGCAGCCAAGATGAACAGGGGAGTCCCTGGGAAAAACTGTTTTTT.

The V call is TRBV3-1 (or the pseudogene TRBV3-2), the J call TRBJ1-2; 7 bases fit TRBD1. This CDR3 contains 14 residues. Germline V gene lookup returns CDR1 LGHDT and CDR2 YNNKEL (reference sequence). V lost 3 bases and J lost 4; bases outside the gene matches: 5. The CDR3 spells CASSHRRGSYGYTF. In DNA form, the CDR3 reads TGTGCCAGCAGCCATCGCAGGGGGAGCTATGGCTACACCTTC.

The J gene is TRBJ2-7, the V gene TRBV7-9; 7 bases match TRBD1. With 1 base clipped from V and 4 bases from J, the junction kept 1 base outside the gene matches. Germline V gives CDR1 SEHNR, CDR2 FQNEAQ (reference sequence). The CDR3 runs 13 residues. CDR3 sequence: CASSLETGYEQYF. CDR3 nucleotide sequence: TGTGCCAGCAGCTTAGAGACAGGGTACGAGCAGTACTTC.

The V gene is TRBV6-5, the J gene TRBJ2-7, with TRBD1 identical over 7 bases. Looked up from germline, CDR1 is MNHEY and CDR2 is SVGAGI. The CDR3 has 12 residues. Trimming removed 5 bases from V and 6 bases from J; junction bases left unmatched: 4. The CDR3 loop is CASSTGQIEQYF. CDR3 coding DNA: TGTGCCAGCAGTACGGGACAGATCGAGCAGTACTTC.